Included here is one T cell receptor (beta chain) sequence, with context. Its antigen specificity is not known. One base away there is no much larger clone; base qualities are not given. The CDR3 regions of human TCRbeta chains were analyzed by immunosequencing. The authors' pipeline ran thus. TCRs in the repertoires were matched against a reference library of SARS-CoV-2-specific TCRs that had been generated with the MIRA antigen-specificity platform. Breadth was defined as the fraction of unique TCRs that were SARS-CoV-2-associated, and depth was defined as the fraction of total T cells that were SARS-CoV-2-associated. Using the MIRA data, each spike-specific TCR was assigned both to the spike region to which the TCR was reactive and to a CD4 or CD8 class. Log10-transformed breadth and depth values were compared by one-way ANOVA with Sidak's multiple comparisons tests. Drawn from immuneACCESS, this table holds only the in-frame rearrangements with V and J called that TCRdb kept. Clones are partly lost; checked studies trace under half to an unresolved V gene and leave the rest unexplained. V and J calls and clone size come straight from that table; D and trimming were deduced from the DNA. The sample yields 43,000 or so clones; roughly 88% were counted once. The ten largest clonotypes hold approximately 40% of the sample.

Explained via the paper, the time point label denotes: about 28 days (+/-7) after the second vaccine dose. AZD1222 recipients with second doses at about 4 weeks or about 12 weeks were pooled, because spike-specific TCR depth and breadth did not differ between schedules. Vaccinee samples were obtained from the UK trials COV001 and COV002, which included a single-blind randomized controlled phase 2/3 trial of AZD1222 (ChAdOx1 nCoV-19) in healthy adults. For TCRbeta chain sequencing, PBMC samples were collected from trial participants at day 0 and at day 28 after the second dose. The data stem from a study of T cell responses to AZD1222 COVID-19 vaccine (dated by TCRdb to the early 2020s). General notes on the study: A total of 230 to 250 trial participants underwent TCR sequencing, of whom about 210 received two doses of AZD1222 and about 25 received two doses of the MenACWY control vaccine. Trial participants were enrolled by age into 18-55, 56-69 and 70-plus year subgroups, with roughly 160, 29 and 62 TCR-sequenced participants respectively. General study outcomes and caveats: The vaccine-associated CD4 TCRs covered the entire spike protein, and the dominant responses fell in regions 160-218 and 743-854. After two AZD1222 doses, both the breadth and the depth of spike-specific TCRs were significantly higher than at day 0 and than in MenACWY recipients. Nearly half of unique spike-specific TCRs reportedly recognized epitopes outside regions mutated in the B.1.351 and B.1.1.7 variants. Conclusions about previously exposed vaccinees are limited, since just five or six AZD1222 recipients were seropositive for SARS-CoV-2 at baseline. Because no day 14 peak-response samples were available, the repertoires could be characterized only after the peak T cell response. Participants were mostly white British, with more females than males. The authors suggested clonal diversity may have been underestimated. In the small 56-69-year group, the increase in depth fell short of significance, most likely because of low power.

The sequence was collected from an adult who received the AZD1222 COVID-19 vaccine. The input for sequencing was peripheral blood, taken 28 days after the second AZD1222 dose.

The DNA sequence is TGTGCCAGCAGCCAAGGGCGGAGTAGGGCTTTCAATGAGCAGTTCTTC. This is translated as CASSQGRSRAFNEQFF. The V gene is TRBV14 and the J gene is TRBJ2-1; the D gene cannot be named for sure. The germline V gene encodes CDR1 SGHDN and CDR2 FVKESK. Counted from cysteine to phenylalanine, this CDR3 has 16 amino acids. Just CDR3 DNA is preserved here, 48 bases in frame from base 1. V drops 1 base and J drops 6 bases, leaving 16 bases in between. The variable domain in full, with residues beyond the CDR3 obtained from the reference TRBV14 and TRBJ2-1 genes, is EAGVTQFPSHSVIEKGQTVTLRCDPISGHDNLYWYRRVMGKEIKFLLHFVKESKQDESGMPNNRFLAERTGGTYSTLKVQPAELEDSGVYFCASSQGRSRAFNEQFFGPGTRLTVL.